The 19 T cell receptor beta chains presented below share a single source sample, sequenced in a study of cytomegalovirus exposure and HLA in healthy donors. Primers for the PCR totalled 60 Vbeta and 13 Jbeta. Sequenced by immunoSEQ multiplex PCR; TCRdb stores in-frame clones only, minus some. The sample yields over 150,000 clones, approximately 80% seen once. Sequencing was done on a sample of PBMCs. The receptor source for this set is a man aged 25 to 45 in good health and CMV-seropositive.

The chain recombines TRBV6-6 with TRBJ1-1, with TRBD1 as a possible D gene (6 bases). V lost 8 bases and J 7 bases, leaving 20 bases between the germline ends. CDR1 and CDR2 (germline): MNHNY, SVGAGI (reference sequence). The CDR3 is made up of 14 amino acids. CDR3 region: CASRAALTGCEAFF. In DNA, the CDR3 is TGTGCCAGCCGTGCCGCCCTTACAGGGTGTGAAGCTTTCTTT.

The chain employs TRBV19 and TRBJ2-7, with 12 bases aligning to TRBD2. This CDR3 has 16 amino acids. Trimming cost V 1 base and J 6 bases; bases outside gene matches: 7. CDR1 LNHDA and CDR2 SQIVND come from the germline V gene (reference sequence). Here the CDR3 reads CASSIAWRLAGAEQYF. The CDR3 bases are TGTGCCAGTAGTATAGCATGGAGACTAGCGGGAGCCGAGCAGTACTTC.

The J gene is TRBJ2-7, the V gene TRBV5-8; 12 bases map to TRBD2. Germline CDR1 and CDR2: SGHTS and YDEGEE. The CDR3 length is 15 residues. Germline trimming cut 4 bases from V and 7 bases from J; bases unmatched to any gene: 9. The DNA for the CDR3 is TGTGCCAGCAGCCCACGACTAGCGGGAGTTGGGGAGCAGTACTTC. It encodes CASSPRLAGVGEQYF.

This clone occurred a few times. The chain's CDR3 is CASGPTGAEGEKLFF. Written as DNA, the CDR3 is TGCGCCAGCGGACCGACAGGGGCTGAGGGTGAAAAACTGTTTTTT. The J gene is TRBJ1-4, the V gene TRBV5-1; 8 bases fit TRBD1. The J segment lost 7 bases and the V segment lost 7 bases, leaving 12 bases of the junction unmatched. CDR1 is SGHRS, CDR2 YFSETQ, per germline. This CDR3 spans 15 amino acids.

This clone was counted a single time. The chain recombines TRBV5-1 with TRBJ1-1, with D perhaps matching TRBD1 (5 bases). CDR1 and CDR2 (germline): SGHRS, YFSETQ. CDR3 size: 16 residues. V gave up 4 bases and J gave up 1 base, with 17 bases separating them. CDR3 sequence: CASSSPGGGTNTEAFF. The CDR3 coding sequence is TGCGCCAGCAGCAGCCCTGGGGGAGGGACGAACACTGAAGCTTTCTTT. The complete variable domain, with remaining parts taken from reference TRBV5-1 and TRBJ1-1, reads KAGVTQTPRYLIKTRGQQVTLSCSPISGHRSVSWYQQTPGQGLQFLFEYFSETQRNKGNFPGRFSGRQFSNSRSEMNVSTLELGDSALYLCASSSPGGGTNTEAFFGQGTRLTVV.

This clone appeared a single time. V usage is TRBV18 and J usage is TRBJ2-5, with TRBD2 matching over 9 bases. The CDR3 is made up of 16 amino acids. Germline V gene data show CDR1 as KGHSH and CDR2 as LQKENI. V lost 0 bases, J lost 5 bases, and 7 bases stayed unmatched. Here the CDR3 reads CASSPPAGGPEETQYF. The CDR3 bases are TGTGCCAGCTCACCACCGGCGGGAGGGCCCGAGGAGACCCAGTACTTC.

The V call is TRBV7-3, the J call TRBJ2-5; possibly TRBD1 for D (6 bases). The CDR3 is 14 amino acids. With 5 bases removed from V and 0 bases from J, the gap between germline ends came to 10 bases. Looked up from germline, CDR1 is SGHTA and CDR2 is FQGTGA. CDR3 nucleotide sequence: TGTGCCAGCAGCCAGCAGGGGCACCAAGAGACCCAGTACTTC. The encoded protein is CASSQQGHQETQYF. Filled out from reference TRBV7-3 and TRBJ2-5, the complete variable domain reads GAGVSQTPSNKVTEKGKYVELRCDPISGHTALYWYRQSLGQGPEFLIYFQGTGAADDSGLPNDRFFAVRPEGSVSTLKIQRTERGDSAVYLCASSQQGHQETQYFGPGTRLLVL.

This chain uses TRBV29-1 with TRBJ1-1; D gene unclear. V shed 4 bases and J shed 5 bases, with 14 bases lying between them. Germline CDR1 and CDR2: SQVTM and ANQGSEA. The CDR3 contains 13 residues. In DNA, the CDR3 is TGCAGCGTTGCGGGAACGGTTGAGACTGAAGCTTTCTTT. Protein sequence: CSVAGTVETEAFF.

A word on this clone: In the same sample, other DNA sequences code for this CDR3. The chain uses TRBV9 and TRBJ2-7, with D unresolved. Germline V lookup: CDR1 SGDLS, CDR2 YYNGEE. The V and J ends lost 0 bases and 0 bases respectively, with 10 bases between them. The CDR3 has 15 residues. The CDR3 here is CASSVGGASSYEQYF. The CDR3 DNA reads TGTGCCAGCAGCGTAGGCGGAGCCAGCTCCTACGAGCAGTACTTC.

The CDR3 loop is CASSHRTGDWDTQYF. As DNA, the CDR3 is TGCGCCAGCAGCCATCGGACAGGGGATTGGGATACGCAGTATTTT. The J gene is TRBJ2-3, the V gene TRBV4-1, with TRBD1 identical over 9 bases. CDR3 length equals 15 residues. The ends lost 3 bases at V and 6 bases at J; junction bases unmatched: 7. Germline V gene sequence: CDR1 MGHRA, CDR2 YSYEKL.

The genes are TRBV6-1 and TRBJ1-1, with D unclear. This CDR3 region has 12 residues. Deletions cut 5 bases from V and 5 bases from J, with 9 bases between. CDR1 and CDR2 from the germline V gene are MNHNS and SASEGT. CDR3 protein: CASSRRGTEAFF. CDR3 DNA sequence: TGTGCCAGCAGTCGGAGAGGGACTGAAGCTTTCTTT.

In DNA form, the CDR3 reads TGTGCCAGCAATCGTGAGAGGGACGGGGAGCTGTTTTTT. Protein: CASNRERDGELFF. The rearrangement uses TRBV2 and TRBJ2-2; TRBD2 might be the D (5 bases). CDR1 SNHLY and CDR2 FYNNEI come from the germline V gene. This CDR3 has 13 residues. The germline V and J ends were trimmed by 7 bases and 7 bases, with 13 bases remaining between them.

The chain joins TRBV30 to TRBJ2-5; 8 bases map to TRBD2. Germline-derived CDR1 and CDR2 are GTSNPN and SVGIG (reference sequence). The CDR3 loop spans 13 amino acids. J lost 3 bases, V lost 4 bases, and 4 bases had no gene match. The CDR3 DNA follows: TGTGCCTGGACCCGTAGCGGGAAAGAGACCCAGTACTTC. Amino acid sequence: CAWTRSGKETQYF.

The chain recombines TRBV28 with TRBJ1-5, with TRBD1 matching over 9 bases. The CDR3 is 16 residues long. Germline V lookup: CDR1 MDHEN, CDR2 SYDVKM. Unmatched junction bases numbered 10, after V lost 5 bases and J lost 5 bases. The CDR3 DNA reads as TGTGCCAGCAGTACTTTCATGACAGGGGGGGATCAGCCCCAGCATTTT. Translation: CASSTFMTGGDQPQHF.

The chain uses TRBV7-2 and TRBJ2-3; 8 bases match TRBD2. Germline V gene sequence: CDR1 SGHTA, CDR2 FQGNSA. V gave up 5 bases and J gave up 6 bases; unmatched junction bases: 16. The CDR3 consists of 17 residues. This chain's CDR3 is CASSNWGVASGLDTQYF. As DNA, the CDR3 is TGTGCCAGCAGCAACTGGGGCGTTGCTAGCGGGTTGGATACGCAGTATTTT.

The CDR3: CASSSPSLLGEQFF. Here the CDR3 DNA reads TGTGCCAGCAGTTCCCCTAGCCTCCTCGGTGAGCAGTTCTTC. The chain couples TRBV27 to TRBJ2-1; D perhaps matches TRBD2 (5 bases). The germline V and J ends were trimmed by 4 bases and 9 bases, with 16 bases remaining between them. Germline V gene lookup returns CDR1 MNHEY and CDR2 SMNVEV (reference sequence). The CDR3 consists of 14 residues.

The chain couples TRBV7-9 to TRBJ1-2; a weak D match, TRBD1 (6 bases). The CDR3 totals 17 residues. Germline lookup yields CDR1 SEHNR and CDR2 FQNEAQ (reference sequence). The V end was cut by 5 bases, the J end by 0 bases, with 19 bases between. CDR3 residues: CASSTLSTQGANYGYTF. The CDR3, as DNA: TGTGCCAGCAGCACACTAAGTACACAGGGAGCTAACTATGGCTACACCTTC.

The chain links TRBV29-1 to TRBJ2-1; D possibly corresponds to TRBD2 (5 bases). The V gene's germline CDR1 is SQVTM and CDR2 ANQGSEA. With 7 bases removed from V and 11 bases from J, the gap between germline ends came to 12 bases. The CDR3 sequence is 10 residues long. In DNA, the CDR3 is TGCAGCGGTGGGAGCGCCCAGCAGTTCTTC. Protein sequence: CSGGSAQQFF.

In this sample, this clone turned up a few times. The genes are TRBV6-6 and TRBJ2-7; possible D gene TRBD2, 6 bases. The CDR3 has 16 residues. The V end was cut by 5 bases, the J end by 8 bases, with 25 bases between. Germline lookup yields CDR1 MNHNY and CDR2 SVGAGI (reference sequence). CDR3 region: CASSPPASAPGAKQYF. The CDR3 DNA is TGTGCCAGCAGTCCCCCCGCTAGCGCGCCTGGGGCTAAGCAGTACTTC.